This TCR beta chain derives from a study of beta chain features in type 1 diabetes (dated by TCRdb to the late 2010s). Regarding the study in general: Mean age, gender distribution, total cell number and subset yield were not different between patients and healthy donors. Whereas all 28 donors provided naive and central memory subsets, regulatory and stem cell-like memory subsets were isolated from just 8 patients and about eight healthy donors. A total of around 110,000,000 sorted cells were examined across all samples, and RNA yield correlated strongly with the number of cells per subset. The study compared the TCRB repertoires of sorted circulating CD4+ T cell subsets in recently diagnosed type 1 diabetes patients with those in matched healthy donors. Here is what the overall study found, with its caveats: Naive, central memory and regulatory TCRB repertoires appeared to be more alike among patients than among healthy donors. At VDJ recombination sites, type 1 diabetes patients had fewer insertions and more deleted nucleotides, which implies abnormalities in thymic rearrangement. Because cDNA was sequenced instead of genomic DNA, highly expressing activated cells could be over-represented, though the groups showed no difference in activation or CD3 levels. Because small numbers of individuals were included in the HLA sub-analyses, any influence of HLA type on TCRB rearrangement was left unresolved. PCR might favor shorter templates, but patient and control samples were amplified and corrected together, so any skew would affect both groups equally. In all four CD4+ subsets, TCRB CDR3 length was moderately but significantly shorter in type 1 diabetes patients.

A single peripheral blood draw of 90 to 150 mL on average was collected from each donor into heparinised tubes. A BD FACSAria II and a panel including CD45RO, CCR7, CD25, CD127, CD95 and CD27 were used to sort naive, central memory, regulatory and stem cell-like memory CD4+ T cells. Every sorted population had a purity above 95%. PBMCs were isolated immediately by Lymphoprep density gradient centrifugation and stained directly without culture. Samples were stained and sorted in pairs, with one healthy donor and one patient per experiment, so that batch effects were minimized. The High Capacity cDNA Reverse Transcription Kit was used to reverse transcribe all of the isolated RNA, meaning that expressed TCRB transcripts were what got sequenced. Naive, central memory and regulatory T cell samples underwent deep immunoSEQ sequencing, averaging around 4 million total reads per sample. Sorted cells were lysed in RLT buffer and RNA was extracted with DNase-treated RNeasy Micro or Mini kits, depending on cell number. Each cell subset was processed separately to prevent cross-contamination, with patient and healthy donor samples processed together. The immunoSEQ multiplex PCR was used to amplify TCRB sequences from cDNA, generating 87-bp fragments that spanned the CDR3 region. Amplicons were sequenced on the Illumina HiSeq platform. The study's own analysis went as follows. Synthetic template baselines were used to correct PCR bias computationally, reads within Hamming distance 2 were collapsed, and singletons that could not be merged were discarded. Reads were aligned against IMGT to assign V, D and J genes, CDR3 length and insertions or deletions at six rearrangement sites. Clonotype counts were normalized to sorted cell number within each subset before computing true diversity and Gini coefficients with the tcR R package. The overlap coefficient, calculated on TCRB nucleotide sequences, was used to measure repertoire sharing. TCRdb stores this immuneACCESS table with in-frame sequences only. Part of the clones is absent; in the studies checked, under half of the shortfall reflects unresolved V genes, and no reason is known for the rest. V, J and clone size reflect that table, while D and trimming were determined from the DNA. For this sample there are under 200,000 clones; about 8.1% appear just once. Around 0.5% of the sample comes from the top ten.

Deletion took 2 bases off V and 0 bases off J, with a span of 6 bases between the germline ends. Inclusive of the bounding cysteine and phenylalanine, the CDR3 is 14 residues long. Only the CDR3 portion is preserved as DNA: 42 bases, with reading frame beginning at the first base. CDR1 LGHNA and CDR2 YSLEER were looked up in the germline V gene. Comment on this clone: This receptor's antigen is unknown. It has no much larger one-base neighbor in the sample; base qualities were not kept.

The sequence derives from a woman younger than 30 with type 1 diabetes. The rearranged segments are TRBV4-3 and TRBJ2-3; a confident D gene designation cannot be given. Source material: central memory CD4+ T cells from blood. The DNA sequence is TGCGCCAGCAGCCAAACTCATAGCACAGATACGCAGTATTTT. Translated, this is CASSQTHSTDTQYF.